Listed below are T cell receptor beta chains from one sample, sequenced in a study of T cells after yellow fever vaccination. Via MiXCR, TCRdb re-called the 5' RACE reads, giving one row per CDR3 protein. This table holds some 290,000 distinct CDR3 sequences, about 10% found once. The source was CD4+ T cells sorted from PBMCs, collected 45 days after the yellow fever booster vaccination. Receptors originate from a man aged 18 to 30 who received the YFV17D yellow fever vaccine. Each CDR3 is given with its conserved first and last residue. The D gene is left open where the match is weak. The listing skips clone size in some rows; elsewhere it reads once, few, many or a size class.

TRBJ2-3 few TRBD1 TRBV10-3 TGTGCATCCTCGCAGGGGGCTGGCACAGATACGCAGTATTTT CASSQGAGTDTQYF
TRBJ1-4 NA NA TRBV19 TGTGCCAGTAGTCCGGGACTGTTTAATGAAAAACTGTTTTTT CASSPGLFNEKLFF
TRBJ2-2 few NA TRBV20-1 TGCAGTGTCAGTTCAAGAACCGGGGAGCTGTTTTTT CSVSSRTGELFF
TRBJ2-3 NA NA TRBV5-4 TGTGCCAGCAGCTCTATGACAGGTTACACAGATACGCAGTATTTT CASSSMTGYTDTQYF
TRBJ1-1 few TRBD1 TRBV10-3 TGTGCCACCGAGGGACAGGGAAACACTGAAGCTTTCTTT CATEGQGNTEAFF
TRBJ2-1 NA TRBD2 TRBV11-1 TGTGCCAGCCGCCCGACGACTAGCGGGCGGTACAATGAGCAGTTCTTC CASRPTTSGRYNEQFF
TRBJ2-1 NA NA TRBV20-1 TGCAGTGCTAGAACTTATCGGGGACGCCACAATGAGCAGTTCTTC CSARTYRGRHNEQFF
TRBJ2-2 NA NA TRBV6-1 TGTGCCAGCAGAACCAGAAAGAAGACTAGTTTTGGAGCGAACACCGGGGAGCTGTTTTTT CASRTRKKTSFGANTGELFF
TRBJ1-2 NA NA TRBV7-9 TGTGCCAGCAGCCTTAACCAGGGAAGTGATGGCTACACCTTC CASSLNQGSDGYTF
TRBJ1-4 few NA TRBV3-1 TGTGCCAGCAGCCAAGATCAAGGGTTTCTTTTTGAAAAACTGTTTTTT CASSQDQGFLFEKLFF
TRBJ2-3 few NA TRBV6-5 TGTGCCAGCAGTTACGGGGGGACGAGCTCAGATACGCAGTATTTT CASSYGGTSSDTQYF
TRBJ2-3 many NA TRBV5-1 TGCGCCAGCCGGTTCTCGTCCAGCACAGATACGCAGTATTTT CASRFSSSTDTQYF
TRBJ1-2 few TRBD1 TRBV6-2/TRBV6-3 TGTGCCAGCAGTTACGAGAGGAGGGGGCTTGACTATGGCTACACCTTC CASSYERRGLDYGYTF
TRBJ2-2 NA NA TRBV12-3/TRBV12-4 TGTGCCAGCAGTTTAGCGCGAGGGGCAGCGGGCGGGGAGCTGTTTTTT CASSLARGAAGGELFF
TRBJ2-1 few NA TRBV6-2/TRBV6-3 TGTGCCAGCAGTTACTCGAGATTCCGGGGGCCCTACAATGAGCAGTTCTTC CASSYSRFRGPYNEQFF
TRBJ2-5 many NA TRBV18 TGTGCCAGCTCACCAGCGGGGAGCGAGACCCAGTACTTC CASSPAGSETQYF
TRBJ2-3 many TRBD1 TRBV5-1 TGCGCCAGCAGCTTCCTGGACAGGCTCACAGATACGCAGTATTTT CASSFLDRLTDTQYF
TRBJ2-3 many TRBD2 TRBV12-5 TGTGCTAGTGGTTCAGGACTAGGCCCTACAACAGATACGCAGTATTTT CASGSGLGPTTDTQYF
TRBJ2-4 many NA TRBV18 TGTGCCAGCTCACCACGCGTAGGGGATGGTGGAAACATTCAGTACTTC CASSPRVGDGGNIQYF
TRBJ2-4 NA NA TRBV12-5 TGTGCTAGTTTGTTACCCGGGGCGGCGAACATTCAGTACTTC CASLLPGAANIQYF
TRBJ2-5 many TRBD2 TRBV4-3 TGCGCCAGCAGCCAAGGCTGGACTAGCGGGGCGGAGACCCAGTACTTC CASSQGWTSGAETQYF
TRBJ2-1 few NA TRBV28 TGTGCCACGCTCCCGGGATTCTACAATGAGCAGTTCTTC CATLPGFYNEQFF
TRBJ2-5 few TRBD2 TRBV20-1 TGCAGTGCTAGGGCCCGGGAGGCCGGGGAGACCCAGTACTTC CSARAREAGETQYF
TRBJ2-5 many TRBD2 TRBV4-1 TGCGCCAGCAGCCAAGAACCCACACGAGGACTAGCGGGGGGGCCAAGGGAGACCCAGTACTTC CASSQEPTRGLAGGPRETQYF
TRBJ1-1 few NA TRBV20-1 TGCAGTGCTAGCAGGGAATCCCTCGACACTGAAGCTTTCTTT CSASRESLDTEAFF
TRBJ1-5 few NA TRBV28 TGTGCCAGCAGTTCACAAGGGCGAAGGCCCCAGCATTTT CASSSQGRRPQHF
TRBJ1-2 NA NA TRBV12-3/TRBV12-4 TGTGCCAGCAGTTTAGGCCGGACAGAATTGAACTATGGCTACACCTTC CASSLGRTELNYGYTF
TRBJ2-3 many NA TRBV20-1 TGCAGTGCCCGTGGTGGGGGGGCGAAAGATACGCAGTATTTT CSARGGGAKDTQYF
TRBJ1-1 NA NA TRBV11-2 TGTGCCAGCAGCCTGAGCATGGGGAACACTGAAGCTTTCTTT CASSLSMGNTEAFF
TRBJ1-4 NA NA TRBV18 TGTGCCAGCTCACCAAGCGGGACTAATGAAAAACTGTTTTTT CASSPSGTNEKLFF
TRBJ1-1 NA NA TRBV6-6 TGTGCCAGCAGTTACGTCGCCCGCCCGAACACTGAAGCTTTCTTT CASSYVARPNTEAFF
TRBJ1-1 few NA TRBV4-2 TGTGCCAGCAGCCAAGCCTTGGGGTACACTGAAGCTTTCTTT CASSQALGYTEAFF
TRBJ2-7 many NA TRBV6-5 TGTGCCAGCAGTCGGACGGGGGTCCAATACGAGCAGTACTTC CASSRTGVQYEQYF
TRBJ2-1 few NA TRBV6-2/TRBV6-3 TGTGCCAGCAGTCGGCGAGCGGGCCCCTGGGATGAGCAGTTCTTC CASSRRAGPWDEQFF
TRBJ2-6 few NA TRBV5-1 TGCGCCAGCAGCTTGGAAGGACAGCCCTCTGGGGCCAACGTCCTGACTTTC CASSLEGQPSGANVLTF
TRBJ2-1 NA NA TRBV7-2 TGTGCCAGCAGCTTAGCGCTAAGTGTCAATGAGCAGTTCTTC CASSLALSVNEQFF
TRBJ1-4 few TRBD1 TRBV20-1 TGCAGTGCTGTGGACAGGGGTGAAAAACTGTTTTTT CSAVDRGEKLFF
TRBJ1-1 few TRBD1 TRBV7-9 TGTGCCAGCAGCTTAGATAACAGGGGTGACACTGAAGCTTTCTTT CASSLDNRGDTEAFF
TRBJ1-5 few NA TRBV9 TGTGCCAGCAGCCTCTCCGGGGTACGCAATCAGCCCCAGCATTTT CASSLSGVRNQPQHF
TRBJ1-2 few NA TRBV12-3/TRBV12-4 TGTGCCAGCCGACGTTCGGGCCTACGGATCAAGTATGGCTACACCTTC CASRRSGLRIKYGYTF
TRBJ1-4 few NA TRBV12-3/TRBV12-4 TGTGCCAGCAGTTTATATTTACAGGGTGAAGAAAAACTGTTTTTT CASSLYLQGEEKLFF
TRBJ2-5 NA NA TRBV7-2 TGTGCCAGCAGCCAGTCGGGGGTCCAAGAGACCCAGTACTTC CASSQSGVQETQYF
TRBJ1-1 NA NA TRBV7-2 TGTGCCAGCAGCTTACCCCCGGAGGGGGGGAGAGCTTTCTTT CASSLPPEGGRAFF
TRBJ2-2 few TRBD2 TRBV10-3 TGTGCCATCAGTTCGGGACTAGTTGCCACCGGGGAGCTGTTTTTT CAISSGLVATGELFF
TRBJ2-3 NA NA TRBV7-3 TGTGCCAGCAGCTTGGGGTCCTCCGCCAAGGATACGCAGTATTTT CASSLGSSAKDTQYF
TRBJ2-2 few NA TRBV20-1 TGCAGTGCTACCTCCCGTGTCGGAGGAGCGAACACCGGGGAGCTGTTTTTT CSATSRVGGANTGELFF
TRBJ2-5 few NA TRBV6-5 TGTGCCAGCAGTTACTCGGGCGGGGGCAGTTGGGAGACCCAGTACTTC CASSYSGGGSWETQYF
TRBJ2-3 NA NA TRBV29-1 TGCAGCGTTGAACCCGGAGGTGGGGATACGCAGTATTTT CSVEPGGGDTQYF
TRBJ1-6 NA NA TRBV7-3 TGTGCCAGCAGCTTAGGGTATAATTCACCCCTCCACTTT CASSLGYNSPLHF
TRBJ2-2 NA NA TRBV7-2 TGTGCCAGCAGCTCCCGGACCTCCGGGGAGCTGTTTTTT CASSSRTSGELFF
TRBJ1-1 many TRBD1 TRBV5-1 TGCGCCAGCAGCCGAGACAGGGTCGGGGCTTTCTTT CASSRDRVGAFF
TRBJ2-1 many NA TRBV9 TGTGCCAGCAGCGTTCGGACCGGAGAGCAGTTCTTC CASSVRTGEQFF
TRBJ2-1 NA NA TRBV7-7 TGTGCCAGCAGCCAGGGGTACTACAATGAGCAGTTCTTC CASSQGYYNEQFF